This T cell receptor (beta chain) was observed in a study of stem cell transplantation in POMP-related autoinflammatory disease. Overall study: Before transplant, CD4+ T cells skewed naive and CD8+ proportions were low. Findings and caveats of the study: In PRAID patients, the number of distinct TRB V-J gene pairings was restricted. Across all analyzed T-cell subsets, patients with PRAID tended toward reduced diversity and increased clonality.

This CDR3 region has 16 residues. After removal of 3 bases from V and 5 bases from J, the junction contained 5 bases not matched to a gene. From germline, CDR1 is MNHNS and CDR2 SASEGT. The sample holds one count of this clone. Its antigen is unidentified. The repertoire was sequenced with immunoSEQ multiplex PCR; TCRdb's copy has only in-frame clones and lacks some. Of about 32,000 clones listed, about 90% are singletons. The source material was CD4+ T cells from PBMCs, sampled before stem cell transplantation. This TCR derives from a human donor with POMP-related autoinflammation and immune dysregulation (PRAID). This chain links TRBV6-1 with TRBJ2-5, with 14 bases that match TRBD2. The CDR3 spells CASSEGLAGDWETQYF. The CDR3 region has the DNA TGTGCCAGCAGTGAGGGACTAGCGGGAGATTGGGAGACCCAGTACTTC.